Following are 14 T cell receptor beta chains from one sample sequenced in a study of T cells in Graves' hyperthyroidism and ophthalmopathy. TCR beta CDR3 regions were amplified from RNA. When the TCR CDR3 underwent first-round RT-PCR, the HTBI primer set was used. Each CDR3 protein is one row after TCRdb ran MiXCR on the multiplex PCR reads. The sample records roughly 300,000 distinct CDR3 sequences, around 13% being singletons. The sample comprised blood. These receptor sequences come from a woman in her 30s with Graves' hyperthyroidism.

This clonotype was seen repeatedly, ten times or more. The chain carries TRBV11-2 and TRBJ2-1, with 7 positions matching TRBD1. This CDR3 contains 15 residues. Germline values: CDR1 SGHAT, CDR2 FQNNGV. Germline trimming cut 3 bases from V and 7 bases from J; bases unmatched to any gene: 9. The chain's CDR3 is CASSFRQGDLNEQFF. CDR3 bases: TGTGCCAGCAGCTTTAGACAGGGCGATTTGAATGAGCAGTTCTTC.

In regard to this clonotype: With a much larger clone just one base away, this may be a read error. The chain employs TRBV11-1 and TRBJ2-1; possibly TRBD2 for D (6 bases). Germline-derived CDR1 and CDR2 are SGHAT and FQDESV (reference sequence). CDR3 length: 16 amino acids. CDR3 sequence: CTSSRIGREPLDEQFF. The CDR3 DNA reads TGTACCAGCAGCCGGATTGGCCGGGAGCCTTTAGATGAGCAGTTCTTC.

This clonotype has only a few counts. The CDR3 reads CSARAVSYEQYF. CDR3 nucleotides: TGCAGTGCTAGGGCCGTTTCCTACGAGCAGTACTTC. V and J are TRBV20-1 and TRBJ2-7; unclear D gene. Germline V gives CDR1 DFQATT, CDR2 SNEGSKA (reference sequence). The CDR3 has 12 amino acids. Trimming stripped 3 bases from V and 1 base from J, with 7 bases between.

There are many counts of this clonotype. V gene TRBV11-2 combines with J gene TRBJ1-6; D unresolved. CDR1 and CDR2 from the germline V gene are SGHAT and FQNNGV. V dropped 5 bases and J dropped 9 bases, with 5 bases sitting between them. The CDR3 runs 11 residues. The CDR3 DNA reads TGTGCCAGCAGCGCCTCTTCACCCCTCCACTTT. Residues: CASSASSPLHF.

This clonotype was detected ten times or more. This rearrangement joins TRBV2 to TRBJ1-4; tentative D call: TRBD1 (5 bases). The CDR3 length is 14 residues. Germline CDR1 reads SNHLY; CDR2 reads FYNNEI. The germline V and J ends were trimmed by 9 bases and 6 bases, with 17 bases remaining between them. This CDR3 reads CASRRGVEYEKLFF. In DNA form, the CDR3 reads TGTGCCAGTCGTCGGGGGGTCGAATATGAAAAACTGTTTTTT.

This clonotype has just a few counts. This chain links TRBV20-1 with TRBJ2-3; 9 bases match TRBD2. CDR1 is DFQATT and CDR2 is SNEGSKA in the germline V gene (reference sequence). The J segment lost 1 base and the V segment lost 6 bases, leaving 17 bases of the junction unmatched. The CDR3 has 18 residues. The chain's CDR3 is CSALSRGRALFGTDTQYF. CDR3 nucleotide sequence: TGCAGTGCCCTCAGTCGCGGGAGGGCCTTATTCGGCACAGATACGCAGTATTTT.

This clonotype was recorded at least ten times. The V gene is TRBV7-2, the J gene TRBJ2-3; D is unresolved. V was shortened by 0 bases and J by 6 bases, with 10 bases between the two germline ends. This CDR3 has 14 residues. Germline V gives CDR1 SGHTA, CDR2 FQGNSA. CDR3: CASSLAGSPDTQYF. CDR3 in DNA: TGTGCCAGCAGCTTAGCCGGTTCTCCGGATACGCAGTATTTT.

Ten or more counts support this clonotype. The V call is TRBV19, the J call TRBJ2-5; tentative D call: TRBD1 (5 bases). Per germline, CDR1 LNHDA and CDR2 SQIVND (reference sequence). Trimming stripped 7 bases from V and 1 base from J, with 13 bases between. This CDR3 is built from 14 residues. The CDR3 reads CASKSLDSQETQYF. The DNA of the CDR3 is TGTGCCAGTAAGTCTCTTGACAGCCAAGAGACCCAGTACTTC. The whole variable domain, remainder taken from reference TRBV19 and TRBJ2-5, is DGGITQSPKYLFRKEGQNVTLSCEQNLNHDAMYWYRQDPGQGLRLIYYSQIVNDFQKGDIAEGYSVSREKKESFPLTVTSAQKNPTAFYLCASKSLDSQETQYFGPGTRLLVL.

The chain is built from TRBV29-1 and TRBJ2-7, with 8 bases lining up with TRBD2. The V and J ends lost 4 bases and 4 bases, in that order; junction bases with no gene match: 9. The CDR3 consists of 14 residues. CDR1 SQVTM and CDR2 ANQGSEA come from the germline V gene. CDR3 sequence: CSVVSREEPYEQYF. In DNA, the CDR3 is TGCAGCGTTGTTTCGCGGGAGGAACCTTACGAGCAGTACTTC.

At least ten counts were recorded for this clonotype. This rearrangement joins TRBV6-6 to TRBJ1-5; no definite D call. Looked up from germline, CDR1 is MNHNY and CDR2 is SVGAGI (reference sequence). The CDR3 consists of 15 residues. Trimming shortened V by 0 bases and J by 5 bases, and 11 bases separated the two germline ends. CDR3 sequence (DNA): TGTGCCAGCAGTTACTCATCGGAAAATCATCAGCCCCAGCATTTT. Its protein is CASSYSSENHQPQHF.

The V and J genes are TRBV12-5 and TRBJ1-5; unclear D gene. V lost 0 bases, J lost 0 bases, and 9 bases lay in between. This CDR3 is 16 amino acids long. Germline assignment: CDR1 LGHNT and CDR2 FRNRAP. CDR3 in DNA: TGTGCTAGTGGTTTGGTACTGAGTGATAGCAATCAGCCCCAGCATTTT. Translated, it gives CASGLVLSDSNQPQHF.

This clonotype was counted between two and nine times. The CDR3 spells CASSTRPGGAASNEQFF. In DNA form, the CDR3 reads TGTGCCAGCAGCACTCGACCAGGGGGCGCGGCCAGTAATGAGCAGTTCTTC. V usage is TRBV6-1 and J usage is TRBJ2-1; 8 positions match TRBD1. Germline V lookup: CDR1 MNHNS, CDR2 SASEGT. This CDR3 is 17 amino acids long. V was pared by 6 bases and J by 7 bases, with 17 bases of the junction left unmatched.

This clonotype was seen many times. This rearrangement joins TRBV5-1 to TRBJ2-1; the D gene is possibly TRBD2 (5 bases). The CDR3 has 16 residues. Trimming pared 0 bases from V and 0 bases from J, leaving 10 bases between. Germline CDR1 SGHRS, CDR2 YFSETQ. CDR3 DNA sequence: TGCGCCAGCAGCTTGGCTCCGGGAAGCTCCTACAATGAGCAGTTCTTC. Its translation is CASSLAPGSSYNEQFF.

This clonotype was recorded many times. The V gene is TRBV11-2, the J gene TRBJ2-1; 7 bases are a match to TRBD1. Germline CDR1 is SGHAT and CDR2 is FQNNGV. The CDR3 is made up of 14 amino acids. Unmatched junction bases numbered 16, after V lost 11 bases and J lost 9 bases. The CDR3 nucleotides read TGTGCCTCAGATTCGGGACAGAGGAGCGGTGAGCAGTTCTTC. It specifies CASDSGQRSGEQFF.